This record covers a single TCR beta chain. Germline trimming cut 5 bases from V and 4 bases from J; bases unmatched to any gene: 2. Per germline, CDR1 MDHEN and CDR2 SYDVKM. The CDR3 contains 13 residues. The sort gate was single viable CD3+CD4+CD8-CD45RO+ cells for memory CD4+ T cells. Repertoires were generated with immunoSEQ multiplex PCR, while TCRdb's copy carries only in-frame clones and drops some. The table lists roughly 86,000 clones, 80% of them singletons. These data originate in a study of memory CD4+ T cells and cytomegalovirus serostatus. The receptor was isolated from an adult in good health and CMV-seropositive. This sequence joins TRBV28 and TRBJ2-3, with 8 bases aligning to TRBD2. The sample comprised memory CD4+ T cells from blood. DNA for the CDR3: TGTGCCAGCAGTGATAGCGGGGCAGATACGCAGTATTTT. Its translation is CASSDSGADTQYF. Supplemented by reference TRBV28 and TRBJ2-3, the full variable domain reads DVKVTQSSRYLVKRTGEKVFLECVQDMDHENMFWYRQDPGLGLRLIYFSYDVKMKEKGDIPEGYSVSREKKERFSLILESASTNQTSMYLCASSDSGADTQYFGPGTRLTVL.